These 26 T cell receptor beta chains came from one sample sequenced in a study of T cell changes during pregnancy in multiple sclerosis. Measured with immunoSEQ multiplex PCR; TCRdb has only the in-frame clones, and not every one. The sample records some 60,000 clones, 93% being singletons. Sequenced here: peripheral blood, sampled after pregnancy. The receptors stem from a female donor with multiple sclerosis, enrolled in a pregnancy study.

This chain joins TRBV6-5 and TRBJ1-1, with TRBD1 identical over 11 bases. The V gene end was trimmed by 6 bases and the J gene end by 6 bases; junction bases not matched to a gene: 6. The CDR3 is 14 residues long. Germline V gene data show CDR1 as MNHEY and CDR2 as SVGAGI. CDR3 coding DNA: TGTGCCAGCAGAAGGACAGGGGGCAACCCTGAAGCTTTCTTT. It codes for CASRRTGGNPEAFF.

The rearrangement links TRBV27 to TRBJ2-7; TRBD1 is a possible D gene (6 bases). V lost 6 bases to trimming and J lost 2 bases, with 11 bases between them. The CDR3 loop spans 13 amino acids. The germline V gene has CDR1 MNHEY and CDR2 SMNVEV (reference sequence). The CDR3 reads CASSQQGPYEQYF. The CDR3 DNA reads TGTGCCAGCAGCCAACAGGGACCCTACGAGCAGTACTTC.

This rearrangement joins TRBV19 to TRBJ2-7, with TRBD1 as a possible D gene (6 bases). There are 14 residues in the CDR3. The germline V gene has CDR1 LNHDA and CDR2 SQIVND (reference sequence). V lost 2 bases and J lost 4, with 12 bases in between. The CDR3 sequence is CASSIMAGEYEQYF. The CDR3 region has the DNA TGTGCCAGTAGTATAATGGCAGGGGAGTACGAGCAGTACTTC.

The V call is TRBV7-9, the J call TRBJ1-1; 7 bases line up with TRBD1. J gave up 1 base and V 1 base, and 6 bases lay outside the gene matches. The CDR3 extends over 16 amino acids. CDR1 SEHNR and CDR2 FQNEAQ come from the germline V gene (reference sequence). This CDR3 is CASSLDPQGENTEAFF. The CDR3 DNA sequence: TGTGCCAGCAGCTTAGACCCTCAGGGGGAGAACACTGAAGCTTTCTTT.

The gene calls are TRBV29-1 and TRBJ1-5, with D maybe TRBD1 (5 bases). This CDR3 is 13 amino acids long. The V gene lost 4 bases and the J gene lost 11 bases, with 18 bases spanning the gap. The V gene's germline CDR1 is SQVTM and CDR2 ANQGSEA. CDR3 amino acids: CSVVDSRSFSQHF. CDR3 bases: TGCAGCGTTGTTGACAGCCGATCATTTTCCCAGCATTTT.

This chain's CDR3 is CASSLMSGSNQPQHF. The DNA of the CDR3 is TGTGCCAGCAGTTTAATGTCCGGGTCCAATCAGCCCCAGCATTTT. The chain recombines TRBV28 with TRBJ1-5; D not certain. Germline V gives CDR1 MDHEN, CDR2 SYDVKM. The length of the CDR3 is 15 residues. With 2 bases removed from V and 3 bases from J, the gap between germline ends came to 11 bases.

This rearrangement joins TRBV5-1 to TRBJ1-3; TRBD1 aligns across 9 bases. V was pared by 3 bases and J by 3 bases, with 1 base of the junction left unmatched. The length of the CDR3 is 14 residues. Germline V gives CDR1 SGHRS, CDR2 YFSETQ. The CDR3, as DNA: TGCGCCAGCAGCTACAGGGGGCATGGAAACACCATATATTTT. Translating it yields CASSYRGHGNTIYF.

The V and J genes are TRBV11-3 and TRBJ2-1; 10 nucleotides line up with TRBD1. Germline loops: CDR1 SGHNT, CDR2 YENEEA. This CDR3 is built from 13 residues. After removal of 4 bases from V and 8 bases from J, the junction contained 2 bases not matched to a gene. The CDR3 DNA follows: TGTGCCAGCAGCTCCGGGACAGGGGATGAGCAGTTCTTC. It is translated as CASSSGTGDEQFF. Using reference TRBV11-3 and TRBJ2-1 for the parts outside the CDR3, the full variable domain is EAGVVQSPRYKIIEKKQPVAFWCNPISGHNTLYWYLQNLGQGPELLIRYENEEAVDDSQLPKDRFSAERLKGVDSTLKIQPAELGDSAVYLCASSSGTGDEQFFGPGTRLTVL.

This clone was seen only once. V gene TRBV30 combines with J gene TRBJ2-2; 8 bases line up with TRBD2. J lost 7 bases, V lost 4 bases, and 8 bases had no gene match. CDR1 GTSNPN and CDR2 SVGIG come from the germline V gene (reference sequence). The CDR3 has 14 amino acids. The CDR3 region is CAWTLAGVFGELFF. The CDR3 DNA follows: TGTGCCTGGACCCTAGCGGGCGTTTTCGGGGAGCTGTTTTTT.

J is TRBJ1-5 and V is TRBV28, with TRBD1 identical over 9 bases. Per the germline V gene, CDR1 is MDHEN and CDR2 is SYDVKM. The length of the CDR3 is 15 residues. V lost 4 bases, J lost 7 bases, and 8 bases stayed unmatched. The CDR3 coding sequence is TGTGCCAGCAGTTGGTCGGGAGACAGGGGGCAGCCCCAGCATTTT. Residues: CASSWSGDRGQPQHF.

This clone was counted only a few times. V is TRBV19 and J is TRBJ1-5; 7 bases agree with TRBD1. V was clipped by 6 bases and J by 7 bases; unmatched bases: 9. This CDR3 comprises 14 residues. Germline V gives CDR1 LNHDA, CDR2 SQIVND (reference sequence). The CDR3 DNA reads TGTGCCAGTAGCCTGTACAGGGGCGACCAGCCCCAGCATTTT. This sequence encodes CASSLYRGDQPQHF. The whole variable domain, filled in from reference TRBV19 and TRBJ1-5, reads DGGITQSPKYLFRKEGQNVTLSCEQNLNHDAMYWYRQDPGQGLRLIYYSQIVNDFQKGDIAEGYSVSREKKESFPLTVTSAQKNPTAFYLCASSLYRGDQPQHFGDGTRLSIL.

The V and J genes are TRBV7-9 and TRBJ2-7; 7 bases match TRBD1. Germline CDR1 SEHNR, CDR2 FQNEAQ (reference sequence). This CDR3 contains 15 residues. V was pared by 3 bases and J by 4 bases, with 9 bases of the junction left unmatched. The CDR3 reads CASSFPFGRGYEQYF. For the CDR3, the DNA is TGTGCCAGCAGCTTCCCATTCGGCAGGGGGTACGAGCAGTACTTC.

The chain is built from TRBV6-6 and TRBJ2-1, with 8 nucleotides matching TRBD2. The CDR3 runs to 13 residues. The V gene's germline CDR1 is MNHNY and CDR2 SVGAGI (reference sequence). Losses at the gene ends were 6 bases for V and 4 bases for J; bases not matched to a gene: 2. CDR3 nucleotides: TGTGCCAGCAGCCGGGAGGGATACAATGAGCAGTTCTTC. This gives the protein CASSREGYNEQFF.

The rearrangement joins TRBV6-1 to TRBJ1-4; D is unresolved. Germline CDR1 MNHNS, CDR2 SASEGT. The CDR3 is made up of 14 amino acids. V was trimmed by 4 bases and J by 8 bases, leaving 14 bases between them. The CDR3 region has the DNA TGTGCCAGCAGTGCCCCTATCTCGCACGAAAAACTGTTTTTT. This translates into CASSAPISHEKLFF.

For the CDR3, the DNA is TGTGCCACCGCGGGAGCGAACACCGGGGAGCTGTTTTTT. Its protein is CATAGANTGELFF. The genes are TRBV2 and TRBJ2-2, with TRBD2 identical over 7 bases. CDR3 length equals 13 residues. Per the germline V gene, CDR1 is SNHLY and CDR2 is FYNNEI. V shed 10 bases and J 0 bases; nucleotides not matched to a gene: 2.

This chain links TRBV19 with TRBJ1-5, with 11 bases lining up with TRBD1. V was pared by 6 bases and J by 3 bases, with 4 bases of the junction left unmatched. The length of the CDR3 is 15 residues. CDR1 is LNHDA and CDR2 is SQIVND in the germline V gene (reference sequence). CDR3: CASSRDRGYNQPQHF. The CDR3 DNA follows: TGTGCCAGTAGCCGGGACAGGGGGTACAATCAGCCCCAGCATTTT.

V usage is TRBV4-3 and J usage is TRBJ2-7; perhaps TRBD2 as D (5 bases). Germline V gene data show CDR1 as LGHNA and CDR2 as YSLEER. V was trimmed by 5 bases and J by 3 bases, leaving 11 bases between them. CDR3 length: 13 residues. The CDR3 region is CASSERRDYEQYF. The CDR3 DNA is TGCGCCAGCAGCGAACGACGGGACTACGAGCAGTACTTC.

The gene calls are TRBV7-9 and TRBJ2-7; TRBD2 might be the D (5 bases). CDR3 size: 13 residues. Germline V CDR1 and CDR2: SEHNR, FQNEAQ (reference sequence). V was clipped by 5 bases and J by 3 bases, with 11 bases between them. The chain's CDR3 is CASSPPGNYEQYF. CDR3 DNA: TGTGCCAGCAGCCCCCCGGGGAACTACGAGCAGTACTTC.

This chain connects TRBV18 to TRBJ2-3; 8 bases map to TRBD2. Per the germline V gene, CDR1 is KGHSH and CDR2 is LQKENI. V lost 3 bases and J lost 2; bases outside the gene matches: 4. The CDR3 is made up of 15 amino acids. The CDR3 DNA is TGTGCCAGCTCACCGACTAGCGTGATCACAGATACGCAGTATTTT. Amino acid sequence: CASSPTSVITDTQYF. The variable domain in full, with the rest retrieved from reference TRBV18 and TRBJ2-3, is NAGVMQNPRHLVRRRGQEARLRCSPMKGHSHVYWYRQLPEEGLKFMVYLQKENIIDESGMPKERFSAEFPKEGPSILRIQQVVRGDSAAYFCASSPTSVITDTQYFGPGTRLTVL.

This clone came up once. The chain joins TRBV19 to TRBJ2-3; TRBD1 matches at 10 bases. J gave up 0 bases and V 5 bases, and 8 bases lay outside the gene matches. The CDR3 has 17 residues. The germline CDR1 and CDR2 sequences are LNHDA and SQIVND (reference sequence). The CDR3 is CASSLMGQGISTDTQYF. The DNA of the CDR3 is TGTGCCAGTAGTCTCATGGGACAGGGGATTAGCACAGATACGCAGTATTTT. The entire variable domain, with the rest obtained from reference TRBV19 and TRBJ2-3, is as follows: DGGITQSPKYLFRKEGQNVTLSCEQNLNHDAMYWYRQDPGQGLRLIYYSQIVNDFQKGDIAEGYSVSREKKESFPLTVTSAQKNPTAFYLCASSLMGQGISTDTQYFGPGTRLTVL.

The gene calls are TRBV30 and TRBJ2-3; 10 bases map to TRBD2. The CDR3 has 15 residues. CDR1 is GTSNPN and CDR2 is SVGIG in the germline V gene (reference sequence). V gave up 5 bases and J gave up 2 bases; unmatched junction bases: 7. The chain's CDR3 is CAWDELAGTTDTQYF. In DNA form, the CDR3 reads TGTGCCTGGGACGAACTAGCGGGAACCACAGATACGCAGTATTTT.

This chain joins TRBV27 and TRBJ1-2, with 8 bases lining up with TRBD1. The length of the CDR3 is 16 residues. The V gene's germline CDR1 is MNHEY and CDR2 SMNVEV (reference sequence). The trim removed 5 bases at V and 1 base at J, leaving 9 bases unmatched. DNA of the CDR3: TGTGCCAGCAGTCCCGCCGGGACAGGATTTAACTATGGCTACACCTTC. It codes for CASSPAGTGFNYGYTF.

The chain combines TRBV5-6 with TRBJ1-4; 9 positions match TRBD1. The J segment lost 0 bases and the V segment lost 2 bases, leaving 2 bases of the junction unmatched. CDR1 and CDR2 (germline): SGHDT, YYEEEE. The CDR3 covers 16 residues. CDR3 in amino acids: CASSFNRGPTNEKLFF. In DNA form, the CDR3 reads TGTGCCAGCAGCTTTAACAGGGGGCCAACTAATGAAAAACTGTTTTTT.

As DNA, the CDR3 is TGTGCCACCAATAGGCGGGGGCGGGATGGCTACACCTTC. This translates into CATNRRGRDGYTF. The chain employs TRBV28 and TRBJ1-2; D might be TRBD1 (6 bases). V lost 10 bases, J lost 6 bases, and 18 bases lay in between. Germline CDR1 and CDR2: MDHEN and SYDVKM. This CDR3 has 13 residues.

The chain employs TRBV28 and TRBJ2-1; 11 bases are a match to TRBD2. The germline gives CDR1 MDHEN, CDR2 SYDVKM. V was clipped by 3 bases and J by 8 bases; unmatched bases: 6. The CDR3 extends over 15 amino acids. The CDR3 spells CASSFLAGGFYEQFF. In DNA form, the CDR3 reads TGTGCCAGCAGTTTCCTAGCGGGAGGCTTCTATGAGCAGTTCTTC.

The rearrangement joins TRBV5-6 to TRBJ1-1, with D hard to call. The germline V gene has CDR1 SGHDT and CDR2 YYEEEE. The length of the CDR3 is 14 residues. V lost 3 bases, J lost 3 bases, and 12 bases lay in between. CDR3 residues: CASSSVARYTEAFF. The CDR3 DNA sequence: TGTGCCAGCAGCTCCGTAGCTCGATACACTGAAGCTTTCTTT.